This TCR beta chain appears in the sequencing data of a study of cytomegalovirus exposure and HLA in healthy donors. The CDR3 sequence is 14 residues long. Germline values: CDR1 MGHRA, CDR2 YSYEKL. Trimming shortened V by 4 bases and J by 0 bases, and 9 bases separated the two germline ends. In regard to this clone: The antigen is unknown.

Findings and limits, study-wide: Researchers reportedly found TCR beta sequences accurately predicted most subjects' HLA-A and HLA-B alleles. Later on, an analysis found that several of the most significant clusters appeared to be linked to common viral pathogens, which included parvovirus B19. Association with HLA alleles at 0.05 false discovery rate was found for 17,000 or so TCR beta sequences in a later analysis.

Researchers ran the PCR with 60 Vbeta and 13 Jbeta primers. Repertoires were generated with immunoSEQ multiplex PCR, while TCRdb's copy carries only in-frame clones and drops some. The sample consists of over 200,000 clones, roughly 80% of them appearing once. This rearrangement joins TRBV4-1 to TRBJ2-5; possible D gene TRBD2, 6 bases. Sequencing used PBMCs. This receptor was taken from a man aged 40-49 years in good health and CMV-seropositive. The CDR3 nucleotides are TGCGCCAGCAGCCCGGGACTTTACCAAGAGACCCAGTACTTC. Amino acids: CASSPGLYQETQYF.